This T cell receptor beta chain was recovered during a study of beta chain features in type 1 diabetes (dated by TCRdb to 2016 to 2019). Study-level background: Mean age, gender distribution, total cell number and subset yield were not different between patients and healthy donors. A total of 107,917,701 sorted cells were examined across all samples, and RNA yield correlated strongly with the number of cells per subset. The study compared TCRB repertoires of sorted circulating CD4+ T cell subsets between recently diagnosed type 1 diabetes patients and matched healthy donors. Regulatory and stem cell-like memory subsets were isolated from only 8 patients and about 8 healthy donors, whereas naive and central memory subsets came from all 30 or so donors.

Looking up the germline V gene yields CDR1 SGDLS and CDR2 YYNGEE. The CDR3 numbers 14 residues from cysteine through phenylalanine. CDR3 DNA only is kept here, 42 bases in frame from base 1. Ends trimmed: V by 2 bases, J by 11 bases; bases unmatched to a gene: 9. From each donor, a single peripheral blood sample of approximately 0.11 L on average was drawn into heparinised tubes. Naive, central memory, regulatory and stem cell-like memory CD4+ T cells were sorted on a BD FACSAria II using a panel including CD45RO, CCR7, CD25, CD127, CD95 and CD27. All sorted populations exceeded 95% purity. Right away, PBMCs were isolated by Lymphoprep density gradient centrifugation and were stained directly, with no culture step. Samples were stained and sorted in pairs, with one healthy donor and one patient per experiment, so that batch effects were minimized. Results the study describes overall, beyond this receptor: At VDJ recombination sites, type 1 diabetes patients had fewer insertions and more deleted nucleotides, which implies abnormalities in thymic rearrangement. Because cDNA was sequenced instead of genomic DNA, highly expressing activated cells could be over-represented, though the groups showed no difference in activation or CD3 levels. In all four CD4+ subsets, TCRB CDR3 length was moderately but significantly shorter in type 1 diabetes patients. Naive, central memory and regulatory TCRB repertoires appeared more similar among patients than among healthy donors. Shorter templates might have been favored by PCR, but patient and control samples were amplified and corrected together, so both groups would have been affected equally by any skew. HLA sub-analyses involved small numbers of individuals, so any influence of HLA type on TCRB rearrangement remained unresolved.

All of the isolated RNA was reverse transcribed with the High Capacity cDNA Reverse Transcription Kit, so expressed TCRB transcripts were sequenced. Deep immunoSEQ sequencing was performed on naive, central memory and regulatory T cell samples, with an average of roughly 3.6 million total reads per sample. After sorted cells were lysed in RLT buffer, RNA was extracted with DNase-treated RNeasy Micro or Mini kits, with the choice depending on cell number. Each cell subset was processed separately to prevent cross-contamination, with patient and healthy donor samples processed together. The immunoSEQ multiplex PCR was used to amplify TCRB sequences from cDNA, generating 87-bp fragments that spanned the CDR3 region. Sequencing of the amplicons was performed on the Illumina HiSeq platform. From the authors' description of their analysis: PCR bias was computationally corrected using synthetic template baselines, reads within Hamming distance 2 were collapsed, and singletons that could not be merged were discarded. Reads were aligned against IMGT to assign V, D and J genes, CDR3 length and insertions or deletions at six rearrangement sites. Within each subset, clonotype counts were normalized to the number of sorted cells before true diversity and Gini coefficients were calculated with the tcR R package. Repertoire sharing was quantified using the overlap coefficient calculated on TCRB nucleotide sequences. Out-of-frame TCRB sequences from naive cells were analyzed to stand in for the pre-selection repertoire. TCRdb took over this immuneACCESS table, retaining in-frame rearrangements with V and J assigned. Such tables are incomplete; in checked studies, under half of the missing clones stem from an unresolved V gene, and the remainder is unexplained. V and J calls and clone size follow that table, whereas D and trimming were derived from the DNA. Counted in this sample were over 500,000 clones; around 16% of them appeared once. The top ten hold about 0.086% of the sample.

This clone was observed a handful of times. Its binding antigen is unknown. Per-base quality was not reported, and no clone a single base away is much larger than it. This sequence was found in a man aged 18 to 29 in good health. The rearrangement joined TRBV9 to TRBJ2-1; TRBD2 matches 8 bases in the middle. The sample was naive CD4+ T cells from blood. In light of the paper, this sample's cell subset or site label describes: true naive CD4+ T cells. Read as DNA, the sequence is TGTGCCAGCAGCGTGAGTCGAGCGGGGGAGAAGCAGTTCTTC. Protein translation: CASSVSRAGEKQFF.